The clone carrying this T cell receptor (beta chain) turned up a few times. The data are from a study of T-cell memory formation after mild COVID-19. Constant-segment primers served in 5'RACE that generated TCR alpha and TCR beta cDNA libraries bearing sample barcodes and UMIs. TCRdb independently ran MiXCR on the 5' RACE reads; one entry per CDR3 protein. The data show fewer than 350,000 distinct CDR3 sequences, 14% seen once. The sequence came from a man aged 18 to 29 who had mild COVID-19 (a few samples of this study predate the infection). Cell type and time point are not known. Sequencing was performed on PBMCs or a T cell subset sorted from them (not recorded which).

As DNA, the CDR3 is TGTGCCAGCAGCCCTAGCGGGGGGGCCGGTTTCGGGGAGCTGTTTTTT. Translating gives CASSPSGGAGFGELFF. The chain has TRBV6-5 and TRBJ2-2, with 12 bases aligning to TRBD2. With 6 bases clipped from V and 7 bases from J, the junction kept 9 bases outside the gene matches. Germline V gives CDR1 MNHEY, CDR2 SVGAGI. The CDR3 spans 16 residues.